This T cell receptor (beta chain) was obtained from a study of early T cells in non-severe SARS-CoV-2 infection. Germline loops: CDR1 MNHEY, CDR2 SVGAGI. V lost 0 bases to trimming and J lost 0 bases, with 9 bases between them. CDR3 length equals 16 residues. Attachment of unique molecular identifiers to individual cDNA molecules was performed. TCRdb re-analysed the 5' RACE reads in MiXCR, keeping a single row per CDR3 protein. Among under 90,000 distinct CDR3 sequences listed, less than 15% were seen once. The J gene is TRBJ1-3, the V gene TRBV6-5; D remains unclear. Material: whole blood. The clonotype originates from an adult who was a healthcare worker with PCR-confirmed SARS-CoV-2 infection or an uninfected control (not recorded which). CDR3 amino acids: CASSYSKAGSGNTIYF. CDR3 in DNA: TGTGCCAGCAGTTACTCGAAGGCAGGCTCTGGAAACACCATATATTTT.